Below, 2 T cell receptor beta chains from the same sample are listed, as sequenced in a study of blood T cell repertoires in COVID-19. This table comes from immunoSEQ multiplex PCR, and its TCRdb copy is limited to in-frame clones, with some not included. The profile covers a few hundred thousand clones, with about 87% appearing a single time and under 1.5% taken by the ten largest. The specimen sequenced was PBMCs or T cells enriched from blood (not recorded which). The receptors originated from a man in his thirties or forties who had recovered from COVID-19.

V and J are TRBV2 and TRBJ2-1, with a tentative D call TRBD2 (6 bases). This CDR3 spans 15 amino acids. The germline CDR1 and CDR2 sequences are SNHLY and FYNNEI. The V end was cut by 3 bases, the J end by 8 bases, with 17 bases between. The CDR3 nucleotides are TGTGCCAGCAGTGAGGTGCAGGGAGGTGGCGATGAGCAGTTCTTC. Translating it yields CASSEVQGGGDEQFF.

The rearrangement uses TRBV19 and TRBJ2-7, with 12 positions matching TRBD1. V lost 6 bases and J lost 6; bases outside the gene matches: 6. Germline lookup yields CDR1 LNHDA and CDR2 SQIVND (reference sequence). The CDR3 spans 14 residues. CDR3 nucleotide sequence: TGTGCCAGTAGGGGGACAGGGGGCCGACGCGAGCAGTACTTC. It yields the protein CASRGTGGRREQYF.